Shown below are 24 T cell receptor beta chains from a single sample sequenced in a study of blood T cell repertoires in COVID-19. The method was immunoSEQ multiplex PCR; TCRdb's version includes in-frame clones alone and lacks a portion of them. The sample consists of a few hundred thousand clones, around 90% of them appearing once. The sequenced material came from peripheral blood. The receptors derive from a man aged 18 to 35 with COVID-19, enrolled during active disease.

The rearrangement links TRBV5-1 to TRBJ1-4, with a possible D match to TRBD1 (5 bases). The CDR3 has 15 amino acids. Trimming took 2 bases from V and 4 from J, leaving 12 bases between them. Germline V gene sequence: CDR1 SGHRS, CDR2 YFSETQ. CDR3 nucleotides: TGCGCCAGCAGCTTTTCAGGGCGAGGTAATGAAAAACTGTTTTTT. Translated, it gives CASSFSGRGNEKLFF.

The chain joins TRBV27 to TRBJ2-7; possibly TRBD1 for D (5 bases). The germline V and J ends were trimmed by 7 bases and 0 bases, with 10 bases remaining between them. This CDR3 comprises 13 residues. Germline values: CDR1 MNHEY, CDR2 SMNVEV (reference sequence). The DNA of the CDR3 is TGTGCCAGCAAGGGGCCGGACTCCTACGAGCAGTACTTC. It codes for CASKGPDSYEQYF.

The genes are TRBV5-6 and TRBJ2-3; a possible D gene is TRBD1 (5 bases). This CDR3 has 14 residues. V was cut by 0 bases and J by 3 bases, with 8 bases left in between. Germline V CDR1 and CDR2: SGHDT, YYEEEE. CDR3 loop: CASSLVRTTDTQYF. The CDR3 DNA reads TGTGCCAGCAGCTTGGTCCGGACAACAGATACGCAGTATTTT.

The rearrangement uses TRBV18 and TRBJ2-7; 9 bases line up with TRBD2. Per germline, CDR1 KGHSH and CDR2 LQKENI. There are 15 residues in the CDR3. After removal of 3 bases from V and 5 bases from J, the junction contained 8 bases not matched to a gene. CDR3 residues: CASSPRTSEGHEQYF. The DNA for the CDR3 is TGTGCCAGCTCACCGCGGACTAGCGAAGGCCACGAGCAGTACTTC. The entire variable domain, with the rest obtained from reference TRBV18 and TRBJ2-7, is as follows: NAGVMQNPRHLVRRRGQEARLRCSPMKGHSHVYWYRQLPEEGLKFMVYLQKENIIDESGMPKERFSAEFPKEGPSILRIQQVVRGDSAAYFCASSPRTSEGHEQYFGPGTRLTVT.

This clone has only one observation. V is TRBV30 and J is TRBJ1-4, with TRBD1 as a possible D gene (6 bases). Trimming removed 1 base at V and 4 bases at J, with 10 bases between. The length of the CDR3 is 14 residues. Germline CDR1 reads GTSNPN; CDR2 reads SVGIG (reference sequence). The CDR3 reads CAWSEQGGNEKLFF. The CDR3 coding sequence is TGTGCCTGGAGTGAACAGGGCGGTAATGAAAAACTGTTTTTT.

The chain couples TRBV5-1 to TRBJ2-5; tentative D call: TRBD2 (5 bases). V lost 0 bases to trimming and J lost 4 bases, with 16 bases between them. Germline V CDR1 and CDR2: SGHRS, YFSETQ. There are 16 residues in the CDR3. The CDR3 loop reads CASSLGLSPSIETQYF. DNA of the CDR3: TGCGCCAGCAGCTTGGGACTATCACCCTCCATAGAGACCCAGTACTTC.

In its sample, this clone was seen once. V usage is TRBV5-1 and J usage is TRBJ1-6, with D perhaps matching TRBD1 (6 bases). Germline-derived CDR1 and CDR2 are SGHRS and YFSETQ. V gave up 1 base and J gave up 7 bases, with 12 bases separating them. The length of the CDR3 is 15 residues. The CDR3 nucleotides read TGCGCCAGCAGCTTGACACAGGGTGGGAATTCACCCCTCCACTTT. It yields the protein CASSLTQGGNSPLHF.

V and J are TRBV9 and TRBJ2-5; 7 nucleotides match TRBD1. After removal of 0 bases from V and 5 bases from J, the junction contained 7 bases not matched to a gene. CDR1 is SGDLS, CDR2 YYNGEE, per germline. CDR3 length equals 15 residues. CDR3 residues: CASSVGVTGYETQYF. In DNA, the CDR3 is TGTGCCAGCAGCGTAGGGGTGACAGGGTATGAGACCCAGTACTTC.

This clone was detected only once. The chain joins TRBV7-3 to TRBJ2-7; D remains ambiguous. V was cut by 6 bases and J by 0 bases, with 15 bases left in between. Germline lookup yields CDR1 SGHTA and CDR2 FQGTGA. The CDR3 extends over 15 amino acids. The CDR3 bases are TGTGCCAGCAGGGAGACGACCGATTACTCCTACGAGCAGTACTTC. It yields the protein CASRETTDYSYEQYF.

The rearrangement links TRBV5-6 to TRBJ2-6; D is possibly TRBD1 (5 bases). The CDR3 contains 15 residues. Trimming removed 1 base at V and 4 bases at J, with 9 bases between. Germline V gene sequence: CDR1 SGHDT, CDR2 YYEEEE. CDR3 residues: CASSLRGSGANVLTF. DNA of the CDR3: TGTGCCAGCAGCTTGAGGGGTTCAGGGGCCAACGTCCTGACTTTC.

This clone was seen only once. This rearrangement joins TRBV2 to TRBJ1-2; D uncertain. CDR3 length: 13 residues. V lost 9 bases and J lost 2, with 13 bases in between. Germline assignment: CDR1 SNHLY and CDR2 FYNNEI. The CDR3 protein is CARRTEANYGYTF. Here the CDR3 DNA reads TGTGCCAGAAGGACGGAGGCAAACTATGGCTACACCTTC.

The rearrangement uses TRBV5-5 and TRBJ2-7, with 7 bases lining up with TRBD1. The germline V gene has CDR1 SGHKS and CDR2 YYEKEE (reference sequence). V was clipped by 1 base and J by 2 bases; unmatched bases: 3. The CDR3 contains 14 residues. As DNA, the CDR3 is TGTGCCAGCAGCTTGCGACAGGGCCCCTACGAGCAGTACTTC. This codes for CASSLRQGPYEQYF.

This clone was seen only a few times. The chain is built from TRBV15 and TRBJ1-2; unclear D gene. This CDR3 is built from 15 residues. The germline CDR1 and CDR2 sequences are LNHNV and YYDKDF (reference sequence). V was clipped by 1 base and J by 2 bases, with 11 bases between them. CDR3 sequence reads: CATSRVEILNYGYTF. The CDR3 DNA sequence: TGTGCCACCAGCAGAGTGGAGATTCTGAACTATGGCTACACCTTC.

Notes on this clone: Other DNA sequences within the sample encode an identical CDR3. The gene calls are TRBV4-1 and TRBJ1-5, with TRBD1 matching over 8 bases. This CDR3 comprises 14 residues. CDR1 is MGHRA, CDR2 YSYEKL, per germline. V shed 3 bases, J shed 6 bases, and the junction held 4 bases outside the gene matches. DNA for the CDR3: TGCGCCAGCAGCCAGCAGGGGGCGGGTCAGCCCCAGCATTTT. Translation: CASSQQGAGQPQHF.

The chain recombines TRBV4-1 with TRBJ2-1, with TRBD2 matching 8 bases. Unmatched junction bases numbered 6, after V lost 0 bases and J lost 8 bases. The V gene's germline CDR1 is MGHRA and CDR2 YSYEKL. The CDR3 has 15 amino acids. As DNA, the CDR3 is TGCGCCAGCAGCCAAGAGGCGCGGGAGGTCTATGAGCAGTTCTTC. It codes for CASSQEAREVYEQFF.

CDR3: CASSEARRGQQYF. The CDR3 DNA reads as TGTGCCAGCAGTGAAGCGCGCAGGGGGCAACAGTACTTC. V and J are TRBV2 and TRBJ2-5; TRBD1 matches at 8 bases. Germline assignment: CDR1 SNHLY and CDR2 FYNNEI. This CDR3 region has 13 residues. The J segment lost 11 bases and the V segment lost 0 bases, leaving 5 bases of the junction unmatched.

The chain is built from TRBV7-9 and TRBJ2-3, with D possibly being TRBD1 or TRBD2 (5 bases each). The V gene lost 7 bases and the J gene lost 2 bases, with 13 bases spanning the gap. The length of the CDR3 is 14 residues. From germline, CDR1 is SEHNR and CDR2 FQNEAQ (reference sequence). The CDR3 loop reads CASTGADHTDTQYF. The CDR3 region has the DNA TGTGCCAGCACCGGGGCGGACCACACAGATACGCAGTATTTT.

This clone was observed a handful of times. Its ends do not fully match the called genes, so a read error is possible. The chain has TRBV7-7 and TRBJ1-5; D may be TRBD1 (5 bases). This CDR3 has 15 residues. Per the germline V gene, CDR1 is SSHAT and CDR2 is FNYEAQ (reference sequence). The CDR3 DNA reads as TGTGCTAGCAGCTTAGGGGTGCGGGGGTTCAGGCCCCAGCATTTT. Translating it yields CASSLGVRGFRPQHF.

V is TRBV2 and J is TRBJ2-3, with 8 bases matching TRBD1. The trim removed 4 bases at V and 4 bases at J, leaving 16 bases unmatched. Germline values: CDR1 SNHLY, CDR2 FYNNEI. This CDR3 spans 18 amino acids. Written as DNA, the CDR3 is TGTGCCAGCAGTGTCCGCCAGGGGGCGTTCGGGGGAGCAGATACGCAGTATTTT. Protein product: CASSVRQGAFGGADTQYF.

This sequence joins TRBV27 and TRBJ2-6; 8 positions agree with TRBD1. V was pared by 5 bases and J by 2 bases, with 8 bases of the junction left unmatched. There are 17 residues in the CDR3. CDR1 and CDR2 (germline): MNHEY, SMNVEV (reference sequence). The CDR3 region has the DNA TGTGCCAGCAGTCCTCGACAGGGGAGAACTGGGGCCAACGTCCTGACTTTC. This translates into CASSPRQGRTGANVLTF.

J is TRBJ2-7 and V is TRBV6-5, with D unclear. CDR3 length: 14 amino acids. In germline, CDR1 is MNHEY, CDR2 SVGAGI. Trimming removed 2 bases at V and 6 bases at J, with 14 bases between. The CDR3 reads CASSYGGPTGEQYF. The CDR3 region has the DNA TGTGCCAGCAGTTACGGCGGCCCCACGGGCGAGCAGTACTTC.

This chain connects TRBV19 to TRBJ2-2, with D possibly being TRBD2 (5 bases). CDR3 length equals 15 residues. Germline values: CDR1 LNHDA, CDR2 SQIVND (reference sequence). Trimming took 5 bases from V and 5 from J, leaving 15 bases between them. This CDR3 reads CASSSLATGTGELFF. The CDR3 DNA is TGTGCCAGTAGTTCCCTAGCTACTGGAACCGGGGAGCTGTTTTTT.

This clone showed up just once. V gene TRBV2 combines with J gene TRBJ1-6; 7 positions match TRBD1. Germline V gene data show CDR1 as SNHLY and CDR2 as FYNNEI. The ends lost 6 bases at V and 7 bases at J; junction bases unmatched: 6. The CDR3 sequence is 14 residues long. The CDR3 protein is CASSATGLNSPLHF. The CDR3 region has the DNA TGTGCCAGCAGCGCGACAGGGTTGAATTCACCCCTCCACTTT.

This chain uses TRBV18 with TRBJ2-7; no firm D call. Germline V lookup: CDR1 KGHSH, CDR2 LQKENI. The germline V and J ends were trimmed by 3 bases and 0 bases, with 6 bases remaining between them. The CDR3 runs to 13 residues. The CDR3 reads CASSPRNSYEQYF. The CDR3 nucleotides are TGTGCCAGCTCACCGAGGAACTCCTACGAGCAGTACTTC.